Listed here are 9 T cell receptor beta chains from one sample, sequenced in a study of CD8 T cells in Susac syndrome. Reverse transcription of roughly 0.5 to 1 ug RNA was carried out with random hexamers. Each CDR3 protein gets one entry after TCRdb re-called the immunoSEQ multiplex PCR reads with MiXCR. The repertoire holds 230,000 or so distinct CDR3 sequences, 95% seen once, with 0.085% to 0.095% in the top ten. Material for sequencing was CD4+ T cells from PBMCs. The receptors originated from a human donor with multiple sclerosis.

The rearrangement joins TRBV30 to TRBJ2-3; 12 nucleotides line up with TRBD2. The CDR3 extends over 15 amino acids. Trimming cost V 2 bases and J 1 base; bases outside gene matches: 1. CDR1 and CDR2 (germline): GTSNPN, SVGIG (reference sequence). The CDR3: CAWSLAGGRTDTQYF. The CDR3 DNA sequence: TGTGCCTGGAGTCTAGCGGGAGGGCGCACAGATACGCAGTATTTT.

This rearrangement joins TRBV25-1 to TRBJ2-1; D gene ambiguous. Germline assignment: CDR1 MGHDK and CDR2 SYGVNS. V was trimmed by 8 bases and J by 8 bases, leaving 16 bases between them. This CDR3 spans 13 amino acids. This CDR3 reads CASRLSNSDEQFF. As DNA, the CDR3 is TGTGCCAGCCGTCTCTCTAACTCGGATGAGCAGTTCTTC.

The chain couples TRBV30 to TRBJ2-1; 8 nucleotides agree with TRBD1. This CDR3 has 19 amino acids. V gave up 0 bases and J gave up 1 base; unmatched junction bases: 14. Per the germline V gene, CDR1 is GTSNPN and CDR2 is SVGIG (reference sequence). CDR3 sequence reads: CAWSVWARSDRASYNEQFF. CDR3 bases: TGTGCCTGGAGTGTATGGGCCCGGTCGGACAGGGCGTCCTACAATGAGCAGTTCTTC.

The chain carries TRBV12-3 or TRBV12-4 and TRBJ2-2, with 7 positions matching TRBD1. Losses at the gene ends were 3 bases for V and 1 base for J; bases not matched to a gene: 5. The CDR3 has 16 residues. The CDR3 protein is CASSFHRGQNTGELFF. The CDR3 DNA follows: TGTGCCAGCAGTTTCCACAGGGGTCAGAACACCGGGGAGCTGTTTTTT.

V usage is TRBV20-1 and J usage is TRBJ2-7; no firm D call. V lost 1 base and J 2 bases, leaving 9 bases between the germline ends. The V gene's germline CDR1 is DFQATT and CDR2 SNEGSKA (reference sequence). The CDR3 contains 13 residues. The CDR3 here is CSARVRNAYEQYF. Here the CDR3 DNA reads TGCAGTGCTAGAGTGCGGAACGCCTACGAGCAGTACTTC.

This chain uses TRBV2 with TRBJ1-2; D perhaps matches TRBD1 (5 bases). V was clipped by 7 bases and J by 4 bases, with 13 bases between them. CDR3 size: 13 residues. CDR1 is SNHLY, CDR2 FYNNEI, per germline. CDR3 sequence (DNA): TGTGCCAGCACACGCGACAGTAGCTATGGCTACACCTTC. Translating gives CASTRDSSYGYTF.

V is TRBV3-1 and J is TRBJ2-1; no reliable D call. Germline assignment: CDR1 LGHDT and CDR2 YNNKEL (reference sequence). Trimming pared 3 bases from V and 7 bases from J, leaving 7 bases between. The CDR3 is 12 residues long. Here the CDR3 reads CASSQIYNEQFF. The CDR3 DNA reads as TGTGCCAGCAGCCAGATCTATAATGAGCAGTTCTTC.

The rearrangement joins TRBV5-1 to TRBJ2-5; D not certain. Germline values: CDR1 SGHRS, CDR2 YFSETQ. The ends were cut back, 3 bases at V and 0 bases at J, with 3 bases in the middle. The CDR3 loop spans 12 amino acids. The DNA of the CDR3 is TGCGCCAGCAGCTGGAACCAAGAGACCCAGTACTTC. Encoded protein: CASSWNQETQYF. Variable domain in full (rest from reference TRBV5-1 and TRBJ2-5): KAGVTQTPRYLIKTRGQQVTLSCSPISGHRSVSWYQQTPGQGLQFLFEYFSETQRNKGNFPGRFSGRQFSNSRSEMNVSTLELGDSALYLCASSWNQETQYFGPGTRLLVL.

The gene calls are TRBV7-2 and TRBJ2-3; maybe TRBD2 (6 bases). The CDR3 extends over 15 amino acids. V lost 6 bases and J lost 6, with 19 bases in between. From germline, CDR1 is SGHTA and CDR2 FQGNSA. The CDR3 spells CASSPRRGGLDTQYF. CDR3 coding DNA: TGTGCCAGCAGTCCCCGGCGGGGTGGCCTGGATACGCAGTATTTT.